The rows below give T cell receptor beta chains drawn from one sample of a study of PD-1 blockade in classical Hodgkin lymphoma. Sequenced by immunoSEQ multiplex PCR; TCRdb stores in-frame clones only, minus some. The sample has about 9,800 clones, roughly 72% seen once. The sample in question was CD8+ T cells from blood, obtained before the fourth cycle of nivolumab. Source of these receptors: a human donor with classical Hodgkin lymphoma. CDR3s include the opening cysteine and the closing phenylalanine or tryptophan. A D gene is named only where the DNA matches it firmly. Rows may omit the clone size; those that give it use once, few, many or a size class.

d_call: .
v_call: TRBV4-1
j_call: TRBJ2-2
clone_size: medium-sized
cdr3_nt: TGCGCCAGCAGCCAAGATGGCAGAACCACCGGGGAGCTGTTTTTT
cdr3_aa: CASSQDGRTTGELFF

d_call: TRBD1
v_call: TRBV19
j_call: TRBJ1-1
clone_size: .
cdr3_nt: TGTGCCAGTAGTATAGAGGACAGGATGAACACTGAAGCTTTCTTT
cdr3_aa: CASSIEDRMNTEAFF

d_call: .
v_call: TRBV29-1
j_call: TRBJ1-2
clone_size: .
cdr3_nt: TGCAGCGTTGTTGGGAGGGGGGGGCTCGGCTACACCTTC
cdr3_aa: CSVVGRGGLGYTF

d_call: .
v_call: TRBV4-1
j_call: TRBJ1-5
clone_size: few
cdr3_nt: TGCGCCAGCAGCCATGGACCAAATCAGCCCCAGCATTTT
cdr3_aa: CASSHGPNQPQHF

d_call: TRBD2
v_call: TRBV30
j_call: TRBJ2-1
clone_size: .
cdr3_nt: TGTGCCTGGAGTGGACTAGCGGAGGGGGTCATCTACAATGAGCAGTTCTTC
cdr3_aa: CAWSGLAEGVIYNEQFF

d_call: TRBD1
v_call: TRBV28
j_call: TRBJ2-2
clone_size: .
cdr3_nt: TGTGCCAGCAGTTTTAACAGGGGGCTGGGTACCGGGGAGCTGTTTTTT
cdr3_aa: CASSFNRGLGTGELFF

d_call: TRBD2
v_call: TRBV28
j_call: TRBJ2-2
clone_size: .
cdr3_nt: TGTGCCAGCAGTCTAGGGACTAGGGAGTATGGCGGGGAGCTGTTTTTT
cdr3_aa: CASSLGTREYGGELFF

d_call: .
v_call: TRBV6-6
j_call: TRBJ1-2
clone_size: few
cdr3_nt: TGTGCCAGCACTTTGGGGGGGGCAGGCGGCTACACCTTC
cdr3_aa: CASTLGGAGGYTF

d_call: .
v_call: TRBV11-2
j_call: TRBJ1-2
clone_size: .
cdr3_nt: TGTGCCAGCAGCATTTCCGGGACGGTCTATGGCTACACCTTC
cdr3_aa: CASSISGTVYGYTF

d_call: .
v_call: TRBV5-4
j_call: TRBJ1-3
clone_size: .
cdr3_nt: TGTGCCAGCAACCTAAGAGGTGGAAACACCATATATTTT
cdr3_aa: CASNLRGGNTIYF

d_call: .
v_call: TRBV15
j_call: TRBJ2-1
clone_size: .
cdr3_nt: TGTGCCACCAGCAGAGGGGAAGAATACAATGAGCAGTTCTTC
cdr3_aa: CATSRGEEYNEQFF

d_call: .
v_call: TRBV6-5
j_call: TRBJ1-2
clone_size: .
cdr3_nt: TGTGCCAGCAGACCGACAGGAATCCTTAACTATGGCTACACCTTC
cdr3_aa: CASRPTGILNYGYTF

d_call: .
v_call: TRBV28
j_call: TRBJ2-7
clone_size: .
cdr3_nt: TGTGCCACCAGCCCGGGTCCCTACGAGCAGTACTTC
cdr3_aa: CATSPGPYEQYF

d_call: .
v_call: TRBV7-9
j_call: TRBJ2-5
clone_size: .
cdr3_nt: TGTGCCAGCAGCTCGCCGGGGGCCCGGAAGACCCAGTACTTC
cdr3_aa: CASSSPGARKTQYF

d_call: .
v_call: TRBV6-6
j_call: TRBJ2-1
clone_size: few
cdr3_nt: TGTGCCAGCGGAAGACAGTACAATGAGCAGTTCTTC
cdr3_aa: CASGRQYNEQFF

d_call: TRBD1
v_call: TRBV5-1
j_call: TRBJ1-2
clone_size: few
cdr3_nt: TGCGCCAGCAGCTTGGCCGATCGAGGGGGCGATGGCTACACCTTC
cdr3_aa: CASSLADRGGDGYTF

d_call: .
v_call: TRBV19
j_call: TRBJ1-5
clone_size: .
cdr3_nt: TGTGCCAGTAGGGCTAGGTCGGGGGATCAGCCCCAGCATTTT
cdr3_aa: CASRARSGDQPQHF

d_call: .
v_call: TRBV2
j_call: TRBJ2-7
clone_size: few
cdr3_nt: TGTGCCAGCAGTGTCCGGGGGCAGGGGTCCTACGAGCAGTACTTC
cdr3_aa: CASSVRGQGSYEQYF

d_call: .
v_call: TRBV19
j_call: TRBJ1-1
clone_size: once
cdr3_nt: TGTGCCAGTAGTATGGGTTGGGGGGGAAGGATGAACACTGAAGCTTTCTTT
cdr3_aa: CASSMGWGGRMNTEAFF

d_call: TRBD2
v_call: TRBV28
j_call: TRBJ2-1
clone_size: .
cdr3_nt: TGTGCCAGCAGTTTATATCGGCAGGGAGGGAATGAGCAGTTCTTC
cdr3_aa: CASSLYRQGGNEQFF

d_call: .
v_call: TRBV27
j_call: TRBJ2-5
clone_size: .
cdr3_nt: TGTGCCAGCAGTCACGATGACAGGCCAACCAGGGCCCAGTACTTC
cdr3_aa: CASSHDDRPTRAQYF

d_call: .
v_call: TRBV28
j_call: TRBJ2-5
clone_size: .
cdr3_nt: TGTGCCAGCAGTTTGGGGGACCTCAGTGAGACCCAGTACTTC
cdr3_aa: CASSLGDLSETQYF

d_call: .
v_call: TRBV7-9
j_call: TRBJ1-1
clone_size: .
cdr3_nt: TGTGCCAGCAGCTTAGCCAGGGTGGAAGCTTTCTTT
cdr3_aa: CASSLARVEAFF

d_call: .
v_call: TRBV5-1
j_call: TRBJ1-1
clone_size: once
cdr3_nt: TGCGCCAGCAGCCTGACAGGTCCCCTGAACACTGAAGCTTTCTTT
cdr3_aa: CASSLTGPLNTEAFF

d_call: TRBD2
v_call: TRBV5-6
j_call: TRBJ2-2
clone_size: .
cdr3_nt: TGTGCCAGCAGCTTGGGGACTAGCGGGGGGTACACCGGGGAGCTGTTTTTT
cdr3_aa: CASSLGTSGGYTGELFF

d_call: .
v_call: TRBV27
j_call: TRBJ2-5
clone_size: .
cdr3_nt: TGTGCCAGCAGTTTATCGGTAGCAGAGGAGACCCAGTACTTC
cdr3_aa: CASSLSVAEETQYF

d_call: .
v_call: TRBV7-6
j_call: TRBJ2-7
clone_size: .
cdr3_nt: TGTGCCAGCAGCTTAGGAGGGTTCCTCTCCTACGAGCAGTACTTC
cdr3_aa: CASSLGGFLSYEQYF

d_call: .
v_call: TRBV2
j_call: TRBJ2-7
clone_size: few
cdr3_nt: TGTGCCAGCAGTGAGGGGTTTGGTCCCTACGAGCAGTACTTC
cdr3_aa: CASSEGFGPYEQYF

d_call: TRBD2
v_call: TRBV7-6
j_call: TRBJ2-3
clone_size: .
cdr3_nt: TGTGCCAGCAGCGTGAGACTAGCGGGAGAGGGGGCAGATACGCAGTATTTT
cdr3_aa: CASSVRLAGEGADTQYF

d_call: .
v_call: TRBV7-9
j_call: TRBJ1-6
clone_size: .
cdr3_nt: TGTGCCAGCAGCTGGAAGAGGCACGGCGATTCACCCCTCCACTTT
cdr3_aa: CASSWKRHGDSPLHF

d_call: .
v_call: TRBV4-3
j_call: TRBJ2-1
clone_size: .
cdr3_nt: TGCGCCAGCAGCCAAGTATTGACAGCCACTGAGCAGTTCTTC
cdr3_aa: CASSQVLTATEQFF

d_call: TRBD2
v_call: TRBV11-2
j_call: TRBJ2-3
clone_size: .
cdr3_nt: TGTGCCAGCAGCTTACTGGCGGGAGGCTCTAGCACAGATACGCAGTATTTT
cdr3_aa: CASSLLAGGSSTDTQYF

d_call: .
v_call: TRBV4-3
j_call: TRBJ2-7
clone_size: .
cdr3_nt: TGCGCCAGCAGCCAAATTTGGGGGCAGGCAAACGAGCAGTACTTC
cdr3_aa: CASSQIWGQANEQYF

d_call: TRBD1
v_call: TRBV5-5
j_call: TRBJ1-5
clone_size: .
cdr3_nt: TGTGCCAGCAGCTTGGCAGGGGGTAATCAGCCCCAGCATTTT
cdr3_aa: CASSLAGGNQPQHF

d_call: TRBD1
v_call: TRBV29-1
j_call: TRBJ1-2
clone_size: .
cdr3_nt: TGCAGCGTGGCGCCTCGGACAGGATTCTATGGTAGCTACACCTTC
cdr3_aa: CSVAPRTGFYGSYTF

d_call: TRBD2
v_call: TRBV7-9
j_call: TRBJ2-1
clone_size: .
cdr3_nt: TGTGCCAGCAGCCCAGGGGGACTAGCGGACAATGAGCAGTTCTTC
cdr3_aa: CASSPGGLADNEQFF

d_call: .
v_call: TRBV28
j_call: TRBJ2-7
clone_size: .
cdr3_nt: TGTGCCAGCAGTTTAGAGGACTTCCCCGAGCAGTACTTC
cdr3_aa: CASSLEDFPEQYF